The 7 T cell receptor beta chains below come from one sample, sequenced in a study of T-cell memory formation after mild COVID-19. A single record per CDR3 protein comes from TCRdb applying MiXCR to the 5' RACE reads. This sample yields 250,000 or so distinct CDR3 sequences, of which over 15% are seen a single time; 23% belongs to the top ten. The sample comprised PBMCs or a T cell subset sorted from them (not recorded which). The receptors here all came from a man between 18 and 29 years old who had mild COVID-19 (a few samples of this study predate the infection). Cell type and time point are not known.

This clonotype was detected a few times. The chain links TRBV7-9 to TRBJ2-3; D remains unclear. V gave up 10 bases and J gave up 0 bases, with 17 bases separating them. Germline V gene sequence: CDR1 SEHNR, CDR2 FQNEAQ (reference sequence). The CDR3 consists of 15 residues. The DNA of the CDR3 is TGTGCCACGATAGGTGCCTACACTAGCACAGATACGCAGTATTTT. Translated, it gives CATIGAYTSTDTQYF.

The rearrangement uses TRBV19 and TRBJ2-7; tentatively, D is TRBD2 (7 bases). Trimming stripped 4 bases from V and 0 bases from J, with 10 bases between. This CDR3 spans 14 amino acids. Germline CDR1 and CDR2: LNHDA and SQIVND (reference sequence). The CDR3 here is CASSTRGLSYEQYF. The CDR3 DNA reads as TGTGCCAGTAGTACGCGGGGGCTCTCCTACGAGCAGTACTTC.

The V and J genes are TRBV6-5 and TRBJ1-5; the D is unclear. The CDR3 loop spans 13 amino acids. The germline gives CDR1 MNHEY, CDR2 SVGAGI. V was cut by 0 bases and J by 3 bases, with 3 bases left in between. As DNA, the CDR3 is TGTGCCAGCAGTTACTCCCACAATCAGCCCCAGCATTTT. Amino acids: CASSYSHNQPQHF.

CDR3 region: CASSLSGGGYGYTF. CDR3 nucleotide sequence: TGTGCCAGCAGCTTAAGTGGCGGAGGGTATGGCTACACCTTC. This chain connects TRBV7-6 to TRBJ1-2; D gene ambiguous. V shed 2 bases and J shed 5 bases, with 12 bases lying between them. The CDR3 spans 14 residues. The germline CDR1 and CDR2 sequences are SGHVS and FNYEAQ.

The CDR3 region has the DNA TGTGCCACCAGCGAGGGAGGGCTCCATCAGCCCCAGCATTTT. It is translated as CATSEGGLHQPQHF. The chain recombines TRBV15 with TRBJ1-5; D remains unclear. Germline lookup yields CDR1 LNHNV and CDR2 YYDKDF (reference sequence). V was shortened by 5 bases and J by 5 bases, with 13 bases between the two germline ends. The CDR3 is 14 amino acids. Together with reference TRBV15 and TRBJ1-5, the CDR3 gives the full variable domain: DAMVIQNPRYQVTQFGKPVTLSCSQTLNHNVMYWYQQKSSQAPKLLFHYYDKDFNNEADTPDNFQSRRPNTSFCFLDIRSPGLGDTAMYLCATSEGGLHQPQHFGDGTRLSIL.

This clonotype was counted a few times. The chain has TRBV6-5 and TRBJ1-1, with D possibly being TRBD1 (5 bases). CDR3 length: 16 amino acids. The V gene lost 1 base and the J gene lost 3 bases, with 15 bases spanning the gap. Germline V lookup: CDR1 MNHEY, CDR2 SVGAGI. Written as DNA, the CDR3 is TGTGCCAGCAGTTACTTTAATCCCTCAGGGTACACTGAAGCTTTCTTT. Its protein is CASSYFNPSGYTEAFF.

This clonotype appeared many times. The chain joins TRBV2 to TRBJ1-1; 7 bases match TRBD1. V dropped 5 bases and J dropped 2; count of bases not matched to a gene: 2. In germline, CDR1 is SNHLY, CDR2 FYNNEI. This CDR3 has 13 amino acids. CDR3 sequence (DNA): TGTGCCAGCAGTTGGGACAGAAACACTGAAGCTTTCTTT. This encodes CASSWDRNTEAFF. Using reference TRBV2 and TRBJ1-1 for the parts outside the CDR3, the full variable domain is EPEVTQTPSHQVTQMGQEVILRCVPISNHLYFYWYRQILGQKVEFLVSFYNNEISEKSEIFDDQFSVERPDGSNFTLKIRSTKLEDSAMYFCASSWDRNTEAFFGQGTRLTVV.